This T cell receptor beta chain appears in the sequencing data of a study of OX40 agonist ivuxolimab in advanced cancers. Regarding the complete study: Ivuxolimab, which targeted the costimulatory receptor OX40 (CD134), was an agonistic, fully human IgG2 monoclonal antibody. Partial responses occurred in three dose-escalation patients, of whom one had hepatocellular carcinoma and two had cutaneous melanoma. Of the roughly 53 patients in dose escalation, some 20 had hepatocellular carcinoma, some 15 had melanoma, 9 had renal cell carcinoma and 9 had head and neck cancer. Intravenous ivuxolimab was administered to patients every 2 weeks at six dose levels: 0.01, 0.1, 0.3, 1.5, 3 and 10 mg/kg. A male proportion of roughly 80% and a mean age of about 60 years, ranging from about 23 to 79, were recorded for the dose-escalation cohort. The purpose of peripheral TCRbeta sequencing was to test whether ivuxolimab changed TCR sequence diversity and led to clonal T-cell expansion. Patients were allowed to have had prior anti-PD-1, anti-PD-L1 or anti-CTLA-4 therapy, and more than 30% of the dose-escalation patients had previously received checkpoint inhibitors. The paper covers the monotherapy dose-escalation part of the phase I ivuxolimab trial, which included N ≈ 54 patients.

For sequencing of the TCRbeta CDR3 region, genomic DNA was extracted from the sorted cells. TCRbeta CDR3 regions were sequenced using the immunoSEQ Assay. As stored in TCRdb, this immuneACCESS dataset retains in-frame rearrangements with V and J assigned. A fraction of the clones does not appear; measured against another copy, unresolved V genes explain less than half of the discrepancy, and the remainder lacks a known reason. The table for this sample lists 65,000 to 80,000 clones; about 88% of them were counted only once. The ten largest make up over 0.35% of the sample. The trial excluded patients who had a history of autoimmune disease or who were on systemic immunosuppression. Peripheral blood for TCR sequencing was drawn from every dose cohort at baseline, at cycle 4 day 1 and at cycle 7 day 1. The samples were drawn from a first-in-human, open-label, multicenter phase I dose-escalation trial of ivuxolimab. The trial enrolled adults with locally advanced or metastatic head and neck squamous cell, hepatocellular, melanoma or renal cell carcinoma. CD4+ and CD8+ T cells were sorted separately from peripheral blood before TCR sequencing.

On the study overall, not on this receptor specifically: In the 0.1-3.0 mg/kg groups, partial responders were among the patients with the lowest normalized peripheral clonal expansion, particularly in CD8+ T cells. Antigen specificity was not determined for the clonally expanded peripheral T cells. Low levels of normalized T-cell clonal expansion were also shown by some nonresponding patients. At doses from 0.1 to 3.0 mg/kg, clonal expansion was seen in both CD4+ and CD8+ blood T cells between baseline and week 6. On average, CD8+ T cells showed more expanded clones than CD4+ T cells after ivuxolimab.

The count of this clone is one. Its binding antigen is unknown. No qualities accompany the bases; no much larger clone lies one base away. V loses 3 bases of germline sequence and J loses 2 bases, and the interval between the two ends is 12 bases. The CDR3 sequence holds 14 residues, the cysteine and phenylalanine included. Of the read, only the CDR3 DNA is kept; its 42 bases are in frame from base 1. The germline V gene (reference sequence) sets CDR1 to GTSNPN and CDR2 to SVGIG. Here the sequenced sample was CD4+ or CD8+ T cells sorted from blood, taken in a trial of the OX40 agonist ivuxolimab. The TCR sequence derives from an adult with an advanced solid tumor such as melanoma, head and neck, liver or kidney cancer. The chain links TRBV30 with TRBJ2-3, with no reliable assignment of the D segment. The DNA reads TGTGCCTGGAGGAACAGATTCTTCACAGATACGCAGTATTTT. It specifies CAWRNRFFTDTQYF.